Here is one T cell receptor beta chain with its context. The target antigen is unknown. The sample is drawn from a study of T cell responses to AZD1222 COVID-19 vaccine. Whole-study context: Second-dose intervals of approximately 4 or approximately 12 weeks were pooled.

Looked up from germline, CDR1 is LGHNA and CDR2 is YNFKEQ. Trimming removed 4 bases at V and 8 bases at J, with 17 bases between. The CDR3 has 15 amino acids. Study results and caveats: Spike as a whole was targeted by vaccine-associated CD4 TCRs, dominant at 160-218 and 743-854. The donors showed a predominance of white British ancestry and of females, with possible underestimation of clonal diversity.

Generated by immunoSEQ multiplex PCR, the TCRdb table keeps only in-frame clones and is missing some. Counted here are more than 75,000 clones, 85% to 90% occurring once; the ten biggest clones make up about 28%. V gene TRBV4-2 combines with J gene TRBJ1-4; D perhaps matches TRBD1 (5 bases). The TCR originated in an adult in good health. The sequencing used peripheral blood, collected on day 0 of AZD1222 vaccination. CDR3 residues: CASSPGSGAGEKLFF. The CDR3 DNA reads TGTGCCAGCAGCCCCGGAAGTGGGGCAGGGGAAAAACTGTTTTTT.